One sample yielded the 9 T cell receptor beta chains listed below, sequenced in a study of CD8 T cells in Susac syndrome. RNA totalling about 0.45 to 1 ug underwent reverse transcription with random hexamers. TCRdb fed the immunoSEQ multiplex PCR reads into MiXCR, producing one record per CDR3 protein. The table records roughly 130,000 distinct CDR3 sequences, about 95% of them present only once. The sequencing input was CD4+ T cells from PBMCs. These receptors were taken from a human donor in good health.

V is TRBV7-9 and J is TRBJ2-5; 7 nucleotides agree with TRBD2. Germline CDR1 reads SEHNR; CDR2 reads FQNEAQ (reference sequence). The CDR3 has 15 residues. V dropped 4 bases and J dropped 2; count of bases not matched to a gene: 7. CDR3 in DNA: TGTGCCAGCAGCTCTCGGGCGGGGGATCAAGAGACCCAGTACTTC. It codes for CASSSRAGDQETQYF.

The chain links TRBV28 to TRBJ1-2; D may be TRBD1 (6 bases). This CDR3 region has 12 residues. Germline V CDR1 and CDR2: MDHEN, SYDVKM. Trimming cost V 10 bases and J 6 bases, with 15 bases left between them. CDR3 DNA sequence: TGTGCCATACTCAGGGGTGACGATGGCTACACCTTC. It encodes CAILRGDDGYTF.

The chain uses TRBV28 and TRBJ2-7, with D perhaps TRBD1 or TRBD2 (5 bases each). In germline, CDR1 is MDHEN, CDR2 SYDVKM. The CDR3 covers 15 residues. The V and J ends lost 5 bases and 3 bases respectively, with 17 bases between them. CDR3 sequence (DNA): TGTGCCAGCAGTGGCCGGGACGAGGGAAGCTACGAGCAGTACTTC. Translation gives CASSGRDEGSYEQYF.

The chain links TRBV20-1 to TRBJ2-4, with D unresolved. Germline V lookup: CDR1 DFQATT, CDR2 SNEGSKA (reference sequence). The CDR3 spans 11 residues. The CDR3 region is CSYLAKNIQYF. The CDR3 DNA reads TGCAGCTACCTAGCCAAAAACATTCAGTACTTC.

V usage is TRBV18 and J usage is TRBJ2-5, with D unresolved. The CDR3 extends over 14 amino acids. Trimming cost V 2 bases and J 5 bases, with 12 bases left between them. Looked up from germline, CDR1 is KGHSH and CDR2 is LQKENI. The CDR3 nucleotides read TGTGCCAGCTCACCATCCGCGGCGCACGAGACCCAGTACTTC. Residues: CASSPSAAHETQYF.

The V and J genes are TRBV5-1 and TRBJ2-5; D remains ambiguous. V was cut by 4 bases and J by 5 bases, with 15 bases left in between. The CDR3 covers 14 residues. Germline V gene data show CDR1 as SGHRS and CDR2 as YFSETQ. The CDR3, as DNA: TGCGCCAGCAGCGAATACGGGCCCGGGGAGACCCAGTACTTC. Protein product: CASSEYGPGETQYF.

The V and J genes are TRBV28 and TRBJ2-6, with D possibly TRBD1 on 6 matching bases. V was clipped by 3 bases and J by 0 bases, with 12 bases between them. CDR3 length equals 17 residues. Per germline, CDR1 MDHEN and CDR2 SYDVKM. DNA of the CDR3: TGTGCCAGCAGTTTCGGGACAATCGCCTCTGGGGCCAACGTCCTGACTTTC. Translating it yields CASSFGTIASGANVLTF.

The V call is TRBV7-9, the J call TRBJ2-7; 12 nucleotides line up with TRBD2. CDR1 is SEHNR and CDR2 is FQNEAQ in the germline V gene (reference sequence). The CDR3 has 15 amino acids. Trimming at V came to 5 bases and at J to 2 bases, leaving 4 bases not matched to a gene. The CDR3 is CASSHTSGRPYEQYF. CDR3 nucleotides: TGTGCCAGCAGCCATACTAGCGGGAGGCCCTACGAGCAGTACTTC.

The V gene is TRBV5-1, the J gene TRBJ1-5; D is unclear. CDR3 length: 15 residues. V lost 4 bases to trimming and J lost 5 bases, with 16 bases between them. Germline lookup yields CDR1 SGHRS and CDR2 YFSETQ. The DNA for the CDR3 is TGCGCCAGCAGCCCCGGAGGCCCACGGGATCAGCCCCAGCATTTT. It specifies CASSPGGPRDQPQHF. Based on the CDR3 plus reference TRBV5-1 and TRBJ1-5, the full variable domain is KAGVTQTPRYLIKTRGQQVTLSCSPISGHRSVSWYQQTPGQGLQFLFEYFSETQRNKGNFPGRFSGRQFSNSRSEMNVSTLELGDSALYLCASSPGGPRDQPQHFGDGTRLSIL.